This T cell receptor (beta chain) emerged from a study of blood T cell repertoires in COVID-19. On the study more broadly: Sources were T cells, B-cell-depleted T cells, or PBMCs; the material itself was cDNA or gDNA.

Assay used: immunoSEQ multiplex PCR; TCRdb lists only in-frame clones, some missing. The sample yields some 83,000 clones, roughly nine tenths seen once. Per germline, CDR1 SGHAT and CDR2 FQNNGV. The V segment lost 1 base and the J segment 8 bases; nucleotides outside the gene matches: 10. The CDR3 is 16 amino acids. The chain is built from TRBV11-2 and TRBJ2-1, with TRBD1 identical over 8 bases. The source of this sequence is a man at least 80 years old in a cohort sampled during active COVID-19. Sequencing was carried out using peripheral blood. CDR3 sequence (DNA): TGTGCCAGCAGCTTAGTCTTACGGACAGGGTTCTATGAGCAGTTCTTC. It yields the protein CASSLVLRTGFYEQFF.